This TCR beta chain was observed in a study of cytomegalovirus exposure and HLA in healthy donors. The PCR used 60 Vbeta and 13 Jbeta primers. Profiled with immunoSEQ multiplex PCR; TCRdb holds only in-frame clones, not every one. The sample gives 150,000 to 200,000 clones, 82% of which show up once; approximately 1.4% is in the top ten. Study findings and constraints: Among immune exposure information, only CMV serostatus was available. As a later analysis revealed, most CMV-associated TCR beta chains appeared HLA-restricted.

Of note for this clone: The antigen is not known.

The J segment lost 5 bases and the V segment lost 5 bases, leaving 8 bases of the junction unmatched. The CDR3 contains 16 residues. Looked up from germline, CDR1 is ENHRY and CDR2 is SYGVKD. The clonotype was recovered from a girl between 5 and 17 years old in good health and CMV-seropositive. The chain recombines TRBV10-3 with TRBJ2-2, with 10 bases matching TRBD1. Sequencing used PBMCs. The CDR3 here is CAISTPGQGRTGELFF. The CDR3 DNA reads as TGTGCCATCAGTACACCGGGACAGGGGAGAACCGGGGAGCTGTTTTTT.